These T cell receptor beta chains were read from a single sample in a study of CD8 T cells in ankylosing spondylitis. In TCRdb, the 5' RACE reads were re-called with MiXCR into one record per CDR3 protein. The sample includes 250,000 or so distinct CDR3 sequences, more than 20% of them seen just once. The sample comprised blood, either unsorted or a sorted T cell fraction (not recorded which). The source is a male donor with ankylosing spondylitis or in good health (not recorded which). Both conserved end residues are part of each CDR3. The D gene is left open where the match is weak. The listing skips clone size in some rows; elsewhere it reads once, few, many or a size class.

j_gene: TRBJ2-1
d_gene: TRBD2
v_gene: TRBV3-1
abundance: many
CDR3nt: TGTGCCAGCAGGGGGACTAGCGGAGATCATGAGCAGTTCTTC
CDR3aa: CASRGTSGDHEQFF

j_gene: TRBJ1-5
d_gene: NA
v_gene: TRBV12-3/TRBV12-4
abundance: many
CDR3nt: TGTGCCAGCAGTCTGAACCGCTATCAGCCCCAGCATTTT
CDR3aa: CASSLNRYQPQHF

j_gene: TRBJ2-1
d_gene: NA
v_gene: TRBV20-1
abundance: NA
CDR3nt: TGCAGTGCTAGCGGGCTGGGACAAAATGAGCAGTTCTTC
CDR3aa: CSASGLGQNEQFF

j_gene: TRBJ2-2
d_gene: NA
v_gene: TRBV7-6
abundance: NA
CDR3nt: TGTGCCAGCAGCCCCCTCCCAGGGGGGTTGGGTGCCGGGGAGCTGTTTTTT
CDR3aa: CASSPLPGGLGAGELFF

j_gene: TRBJ2-7
d_gene: NA
v_gene: TRBV15
abundance: NA
CDR3nt: TGTGCCACCAGCCCCAGAGGAACCTACGAGCAGTACTTC
CDR3aa: CATSPRGTYEQYF

j_gene: TRBJ1-2
d_gene: NA
v_gene: TRBV20-1
abundance: many
CDR3nt: TGCAGTGCTACCTGGGACGGAAGATATGGCTACACCTTC
CDR3aa: CSATWDGRYGYTF

j_gene: TRBJ2-3
d_gene: TRBD1
v_gene: TRBV18
abundance: once
CDR3nt: TGTGCCAGCTCAACGGGACAGGCAGATACGCAGTATTTT
CDR3aa: CASSTGQADTQYF

j_gene: TRBJ2-5
d_gene: TRBD1
v_gene: TRBV20-1
abundance: many
CDR3nt: TGCAGTGCGGAGGGACGGACAGGGAGATCCCAAGAGACCCAGTACTTC
CDR3aa: CSAEGRTGRSQETQYF

j_gene: TRBJ2-3
d_gene: NA
v_gene: TRBV12-3/TRBV12-4
abundance: NA
CDR3nt: TGTGCCAGCAGTTTCGAGCGTCCAGATACGCAGTATTTT
CDR3aa: CASSFERPDTQYF

j_gene: TRBJ1-2
d_gene: NA
v_gene: TRBV12-3/TRBV12-4
abundance: many
CDR3nt: TGTGCCAGCAGCTTCCGGGACTGGCTACCTAGGGGAGGTTCTAACTATGGCTACACCTTC
CDR3aa: CASSFRDWLPRGGSNYGYTF

j_gene: TRBJ2-1
d_gene: NA
v_gene: TRBV15
abundance: many
CDR3nt: TGTGCCACCAGCAGTCCCCGACAGGCCGATGAGCAGTTCTTC
CDR3aa: CATSSPRQADEQFF

j_gene: TRBJ2-1
d_gene: NA
v_gene: TRBV10-3
abundance: many
CDR3nt: TGTGCCAGTACAGGGAGCTCCTACAATGAGCAGTTCTTC
CDR3aa: CASTGSSYNEQFF

j_gene: TRBJ2-3
d_gene: TRBD1
v_gene: TRBV20-1
abundance: NA
CDR3nt: TGCAGTGCTAGAGATCGGGGACAGGGCACAGATACGCAGTATTTT
CDR3aa: CSARDRGQGTDTQYF

j_gene: TRBJ2-7
d_gene: TRBD2
v_gene: TRBV20-1
abundance: NA
CDR3nt: TGCAGTGCCCTCGGGACTAGCGGCGCCATCGAGCAGTACTTC
CDR3aa: CSALGTSGAIEQYF

j_gene: TRBJ2-1
d_gene: NA
v_gene: TRBV4-1
abundance: many
CDR3nt: TGCGCCAGCAGCCAAGTTTGGGCGAATGAGCAGTTCTTC
CDR3aa: CASSQVWANEQFF

j_gene: TRBJ2-3
d_gene: NA
v_gene: TRBV28
abundance: many
CDR3nt: TGTGCCAGCAGCACTCATACAGATACGCAGTATTTT
CDR3aa: CASSTHTDTQYF

j_gene: TRBJ1-5
d_gene: NA
v_gene: TRBV5-1
abundance: many
CDR3nt: TGCGCCAGCAGCGGACCCTGGGCAGGGCTAAGCAATCAGCCCCAGCATTTT
CDR3aa: CASSGPWAGLSNQPQHF

j_gene: TRBJ2-3
d_gene: NA
v_gene: TRBV12-3/TRBV12-4
abundance: NA
CDR3nt: TGTGCCAGCAGTTTTACGGTGACAGATACGCAGTATTTT
CDR3aa: CASSFTVTDTQYF

j_gene: TRBJ2-5
d_gene: TRBD1
v_gene: TRBV20-1
abundance: many
CDR3nt: TGCTCCCAAGACAGGGGTATGAGAAAGACCCAGTACTTC
CDR3aa: CSQDRGMRKTQYF

j_gene: TRBJ1-4
d_gene: NA
v_gene: TRBV12-3/TRBV12-4
abundance: few
CDR3nt: TGTGCCAGCACCCAAGGGGGTGGAAAACTGTTTTTT
CDR3aa: CASTQGGGKLFF

j_gene: TRBJ1-4
d_gene: NA
v_gene: TRBV7-8
abundance: few
CDR3nt: TGTGCCAGCAGCTTAGGACGGCAAAAACTGTTTTTT
CDR3aa: CASSLGRQKLFF

j_gene: TRBJ2-1
d_gene: TRBD2
v_gene: TRBV20-1
abundance: NA
CDR3nt: TGCAGTGCTGGGTTGCGGGGGGCCTACAATGAGCAGTTCTTC
CDR3aa: CSAGLRGAYNEQFF

j_gene: TRBJ1-4
d_gene: NA
v_gene: TRBV4-1
abundance: many
CDR3nt: TGCGCCAGCAGCCGCATCGGGCCCGTCGGTGGTGAAAAACTGTTTTTT
CDR3aa: CASSRIGPVGGEKLFF

j_gene: TRBJ2-7
d_gene: TRBD1
v_gene: TRBV12-3/TRBV12-4
abundance: NA
CDR3nt: TGTGCCAGCAGTCCGGGGACAGAGCGCTCCTACGAGCAGTACTTC
CDR3aa: CASSPGTERSYEQYF

j_gene: TRBJ1-3
d_gene: NA
v_gene: TRBV2
abundance: NA
CDR3nt: TGTGCCAGCAGTGAAGTTGGTCCGGCATATTTT
CDR3aa: CASSEVGPAYF

j_gene: TRBJ1-5
d_gene: TRBD1
v_gene: TRBV20-1
abundance: many
CDR3nt: TGCAGTGCTGACGGACAGGGTAGCAATCAGCCCCAGCATTTT
CDR3aa: CSADGQGSNQPQHF

j_gene: TRBJ2-3
d_gene: NA
v_gene: TRBV20-1
abundance: many
CDR3nt: TGCAGTGCTAGAGATCCTGGCACCCTTGTTATGGATACGCAGTATTTT
CDR3aa: CSARDPGTLVMDTQYF

j_gene: TRBJ2-1
d_gene: NA
v_gene: TRBV2
abundance: NA
CDR3nt: TGTGCCACCTCCAGGGAGTCATACAATGAGCAGTTCTTC
CDR3aa: CATSRESYNEQFF

j_gene: TRBJ1-1
d_gene: NA
v_gene: TRBV5-1
abundance: many
CDR3nt: TGCGCCAGCAGCGCGTCGGTGGTCACTGAAGCTTTCTTT
CDR3aa: CASSASVVTEAFF

j_gene: TRBJ2-1
d_gene: TRBD1
v_gene: TRBV20-1
abundance: NA
CDR3nt: TGCAGTGCTAGAGTTCGGACAGGGGTCTCCTACAATGAGCAGTTCTTC
CDR3aa: CSARVRTGVSYNEQFF

j_gene: TRBJ2-5
d_gene: NA
v_gene: TRBV6-5
abundance: few
CDR3nt: TGTGCCAGCAGTTACGCTAGCCGACAAGAGACCCAGTACTTC
CDR3aa: CASSYASRQETQYF

j_gene: TRBJ2-3
d_gene: TRBD2
v_gene: TRBV3-1
abundance: NA
CDR3nt: TGTGCCAGCAGCCAAGGGACTAGCAATACGCAGTATTTT
CDR3aa: CASSQGTSNTQYF

j_gene: TRBJ2-7
d_gene: NA
v_gene: TRBV10-3
abundance: NA
CDR3nt: TGTGCCATCAGTGAGTCCGGGGCCCACGAGCAGTACTTC
CDR3aa: CAISESGAHEQYF

j_gene: TRBJ2-5
d_gene: TRBD2
v_gene: TRBV7-6
abundance: NA
CDR3nt: TGTGCCAGCAGCTTACCGGGGGGGACCCAGTACTTC
CDR3aa: CASSLPGGTQYF

j_gene: TRBJ2-4
d_gene: NA
v_gene: TRBV12-3/TRBV12-4
abundance: many
CDR3nt: TGTGCCAGCAGTTCGGGGGAAGCCAAAAACATTCAGTACTTC
CDR3aa: CASSSGEAKNIQYF

j_gene: TRBJ1-2
d_gene: NA
v_gene: TRBV7-2
abundance: NA
CDR3nt: TGTGCCAGCAGCTCATCAGTGGACTCCTATGGCTACACCTTC
CDR3aa: CASSSSVDSYGYTF